This is a list of T cell receptor beta chains from one sample in a study of control samples from healthy donors and cancer patients. This table comes from immunoSEQ multiplex PCR, and its TCRdb copy is limited to in-frame clones, with some not included. The sample lists approximately 150,000 clones; about 91% were seen once. The sequenced material came from blood. These TCRs come from a man under 40 in good health. CDR3s include the opening cysteine and the closing phenylalanine or tryptophan. The order of the fields is clone size, D gene, J gene, V gene, CDR3 DNA, CDR3 protein. D genes are given only for firm matches. Some rows have no size entry. The others give once, few or many, or a class for an expanded clone.

NA TRBD1 TRBJ1-1 TRBV28 TGTGCCAGCAGTCCGGGACAGGCGAACACTGAAGCTTTCTTT CASSPGQANTEAFF
NA NA TRBJ1-1 TRBV29-1 TGCAGCGTTGAAGGGTCAGGGTCAAGTGAAGCTTTCTTT CSVEGSGSSEAFF
NA TRBD1 TRBJ1-2 TRBV9 TGTGCCAGCAGCGCAACCGGGACAGGGGATAACTATGGCTACACCTTC CASSATGTGDNYGYTF
few NA TRBJ2-1 TRBV2 TGTGCCAGCTCCCCCCGGTCCGCGCGGTTCTTC CASSPRSARFF
NA TRBD1 TRBJ2-3 TRBV28 TGTGCCAGCAGACTCGGGACAGATACCTTCACAGATACGCAGTATTTT CASRLGTDTFTDTQYF
NA NA TRBJ2-2 TRBV7-8 TGTGCCAGCAGCTTAATGCAGAACACCGGGGAGCTGTTTTTT CASSLMQNTGELFF
once NA TRBJ1-1 TRBV9 TGTGCCAGCAGCGCGTGGAAGGGGGACACTGAAGCTTTCTTT CASSAWKGDTEAFF
NA NA TRBJ2-7 TRBV6-2/TRBV6-3 TGTGCCAGCAGTTACGCCTACGAGCAGTACTTC CASSYAYEQYF
NA NA TRBJ1-1 TRBV27 TGTGCCAGCAGTTTACGACCCACAGGGCGGGCCACTGAAGCTTTCTTT CASSLRPTGRATEAFF
NA NA TRBJ2-3 TRBV30 TGTGCCTGGACCGGGGTGGGGGGAAACACAGATACGCAGTATTTT CAWTGVGGNTDTQYF
NA NA TRBJ1-1 TRBV18 TGTGCCAGCTCACCACCGGGGGGGGCGCGTAATGAAGCTTTCTTT CASSPPGGARNEAFF
NA TRBD2 TRBJ2-7 TRBV10-1 TGCGCCAGCAGTGAGTCGGGGGGGTACGAGCAGTACTTC CASSESGGYEQYF
once NA TRBJ1-2 TRBV28 TGTGCCAGCAGCCACGAGACAGACAGGAACTATGGCTACACCTTC CASSHETDRNYGYTF
NA NA TRBJ1-3 TRBV5-1 TGCGCCAGCAGCTTGGGGGCGGGAGGCGCTGGAAACACCATATATTTT CASSLGAGGAGNTIYF
NA TRBD1 TRBJ2-7 TRBV28 TGTGCCAGCAGTACAACAGGGGCCCACTACGAGCAGTACTTC CASSTTGAHYEQYF
NA NA TRBJ1-4 TRBV30 TGTGCCTGGAGCGGAGCAACTAATGAAAAACTGTTTTTT CAWSGATNEKLFF
NA NA TRBJ1-1 TRBV4-1 TGCGCCAGCAGCATGACCGGTGGTGAAGCTTTCTTT CASSMTGGEAFF
NA NA TRBJ1-1 TRBV5-6 TGTGCCAGCAGCCCCGGGGGTCGAGCTGAAGCTTTCTTT CASSPGGRAEAFF
NA TRBD2 TRBJ2-1 TRBV7-9 TGTGCCAGCAGCCCCGCGACTAGCGGGGGAGGGAATGAGCAGTTCTTC CASSPATSGGGNEQFF
NA NA TRBJ1-1 TRBV7-3 TGTGCCAGCAGCTTCCAGGAAAACACTGAAGCTTTCTTT CASSFQENTEAFF
NA NA TRBJ1-2 TRBV19 TGTGCCAGTAGTATTAGAGGGGATTATGGCTACACCTTC CASSIRGDYGYTF
NA NA TRBJ2-2 TRBV2 TGTGCCAGCAATGGACACCCGAACACCGGGGAGCTGTTTTTT CASNGHPNTGELFF
NA TRBD1 TRBJ1-1 TRBV2 TGTGCCAGCAGCAGGGACAGGGGTGCCACTGAAGCTTTCTTT CASSRDRGATEAFF
NA NA TRBJ1-2 TRBV27 TGTGCCAGCAGTAACAAGGGTTCCTCCTATGGCTACACCTTC CASSNKGSSYGYTF
NA TRBD1 TRBJ2-3 TRBV5-1 TGCGCCAGCAGCTTTACAGGGGGTGGATCGGAGGATACGCAGTATTTT CASSFTGGGSEDTQYF
NA NA TRBJ1-5 TRBV6-6 TGTGCCAGCAGTACCCACATAGATAGCAATCAGCCCCAGCATTTT CASSTHIDSNQPQHF
NA NA TRBJ2-5 TRBV28 TGTGCCAGCAGAGACTTGGGCAGGGCGGGGGAGACCCAGTACTTC CASRDLGRAGETQYF
NA NA TRBJ1-5 TRBV6-1 TGTGCCAGCAGTGAAGGGGTCCGGGGCAATCAGCCCCAGCATTTT CASSEGVRGNQPQHF
NA NA TRBJ1-1 TRBV18 TGTGCCAGCTCATCCCTTATGAACACTGAAGCTTTCTTT CASSSLMNTEAFF
NA NA TRBJ2-1 TRBV5-1 TGCGCCAGCAGCTTAGGCGGCCTTTACAATGAGCAGTTCTTC CASSLGGLYNEQFF
NA NA TRBJ2-7 TRBV7-9 TGTGCCAGCAGCTTAGGTCGGAGCGTTCGAGGAGGAGAGCAGTACTTC CASSLGRSVRGGEQYF
NA TRBD1 TRBJ1-6 TRBV5-1 TGCGCCAGCAGCTTGCGGACAGGGGAGTATTCACCCCTCCACTTT CASSLRTGEYSPLHF
NA NA TRBJ1-5 TRBV7-8 TGTGCCAGCAGCTTAGTGGGGGGGGTCAATCAGCCCCAGCATTTT CASSLVGGVNQPQHF
NA TRBD1 TRBJ1-5 TRBV6-4 TGTGCCAGCGAGGCAGACAGGGCCCGTCAGCCCCAGCATTTT CASEADRARQPQHF
NA NA TRBJ2-1 TRBV4-2 TGTGCCAGCAAGACGGAGAATGAGCAGTTCTTC CASKTENEQFF
NA NA TRBJ1-5 TRBV29-1 TGCAGCGTTGAAATTAATAGCAATCAGCCCCAGCATTTT CSVEINSNQPQHF
NA NA TRBJ1-1 TRBV3-1/TRBV3-2 TGTGCCAGCAGCCAAGAGGCGGCACCCAACACTGAAGCTTTCTTT CASSQEAAPNTEAFF
NA NA TRBJ1-1 TRBV20-1 TGCAGTGCTCAACAGGGTACTGAAGCTTTCTTT CSAQQGTEAFF
NA NA TRBJ1-1 TRBV7-9 TGTGCCAGCAGCTTACCCTCGAGCACTGAAGCTTTCTTT CASSLPSSTEAFF
NA NA TRBJ2-3 TRBV19 TGTGCCAGTAGTTACACAGATACGCAGTATTTT CASSYTDTQYF
NA NA TRBJ1-1 TRBV7-6 TGTGCCAGCAGCCCCCCCAGTGGGGGGAACACTGAAGCTTTCTTT CASSPPSGGNTEAFF
NA NA TRBJ1-5 TRBV19 TGTGCCAGTAGTATTTTCGGGGGCGCGAGGCAGCCCCAGCATTTT CASSIFGGARQPQHF
NA NA TRBJ1-2 TRBV14 TGTGCCAGCAGCCAAGTGATGGGGGGTGGCTACACCTTC CASSQVMGGGYTF
once TRBD1 TRBJ2-2 TRBV10-3 TGTGCCATCAGTGAGCCGAAACGAACAGGGGGCCCTAACACCGGGGAGCTGTTTTTT CAISEPKRTGGPNTGELFF
NA NA TRBJ1-4 TRBV18 TGTGCCAGCTCATGGGATGAACTCGGGCAGGTGTTTTTT CASSWDELGQVFF
NA NA TRBJ2-3 TRBV4-2 TGTGCCAGCAGCCAAGATGTATGGGGGGGGCGAACGCAGTATTTT CASSQDVWGGRTQYF
NA NA TRBJ1-1 TRBV28 TGTGCCAGCAGTTCGGACATCGCTGAAGCTTTCTTT CASSSDIAEAFF
NA NA TRBJ1-4 TRBV25-1 TGTGCCAGCAGTGAATATTTGGGGGGGTGGGGTGAAAAACTGTTTTTT CASSEYLGGWGEKLFF
NA TRBD1 TRBJ1-5 TRBV20-1 TGCAGTGCTAGTAATCGGGACACTAACAGGGGTAATCAGCCCCAGCATTTT CSASNRDTNRGNQPQHF
NA NA TRBJ1-3 TRBV28 TGTGCCAGCCAGCAGGTTGCCGGAAACACCATATATTTT CASQQVAGNTIYF
NA NA TRBJ1-4 TRBV10-2 TGCGCCAGCAGTGGAGGGCCTACCAGGGAAAAACTGTTTTTT CASSGGPTREKLFF
NA NA TRBJ1-4 TRBV10-3 TGTGCCATCAGTGGGGGTCCGACTAATGAAAAACTGTTTTTT CAISGGPTNEKLFF
NA NA TRBJ2-6 TRBV4-1 TGCGCCAGCAGCCAAGATCCGTTTGGGGCCAACGTCCTGACTTTC CASSQDPFGANVLTF
NA TRBD1 TRBJ1-1 TRBV19 TGTGCCAGTAGTATAGTGGACAGGACGAGCACTGAAGCTTTCTTT CASSIVDRTSTEAFF
NA NA TRBJ1-3 TRBV19 TGTGCCAGTAGTATATCCGGGGGAAACACCATATATTTT CASSISGGNTIYF
NA TRBD1 TRBJ1-4 TRBV2 TGTGCCAGCAGCCCCAGGACAGGGAGGAATGAAAAACTGTTTTTT CASSPRTGRNEKLFF
NA NA TRBJ1-2 TRBV1 TGCACCAGCAAGGACAGGGAGGGCTACACCTTC CTSKDREGYTF
NA NA TRBJ2-1 TRBV10-3 TGTGCCATCAGCTTAGCTGGCTCCTACAATGAGCAGTTCTTC CAISLAGSYNEQFF